One and the same sample provided the 32 T cell receptor beta chains below, sequenced in a study of T cell changes during pregnancy in multiple sclerosis. Repertoires were generated with immunoSEQ multiplex PCR, while TCRdb's copy carries only in-frame clones and drops some. The sample yields about 38,000 clones, approximately 94% seen once. This material consisted of CD4+ T cells from peripheral blood mononuclear cells, taken in the second trimester of pregnancy. These receptors were collected from a female donor with multiple sclerosis, enrolled in a pregnancy study.

CDR3 amino acids: CASSYMTESGNTIYF. The CDR3 region has the DNA TGCGCCAGCAGCTACATGACAGAGTCTGGAAACACCATATATTTT. The gene calls are TRBV5-1 and TRBJ1-3; D is possibly TRBD1 (5 bases). The CDR3 is 15 amino acids. Germline V gene lookup returns CDR1 SGHRS and CDR2 YFSETQ. Deletions cut 3 bases from V and 1 base from J, with 11 bases between.

V and J are TRBV11-1 and TRBJ1-3, with D maybe TRBD1 (5 bases). The CDR3 is 15 residues long. Germline CDR1 is SGHAT and CDR2 is FQDESV (reference sequence). V was clipped by 1 base and J by 4 bases, with 11 bases between them. CDR3 region: CASSLEGEDGNTIYF. CDR3 in DNA: TGTGCCAGCAGCTTAGAAGGGGAGGACGGAAACACCATATATTTT.

The chain uses TRBV7-9 and TRBJ2-6; 10 bases match TRBD1. Germline V gene lookup returns CDR1 SEHNR and CDR2 FQNEAQ (reference sequence). The CDR3 runs to 16 residues. Trimming cost V 3 bases and J 2 bases; bases outside gene matches: 1. The DNA for the CDR3 is TGTGCCAGCAGCTTGACAGGGGGCACTGGGGCCAACGTCCTGACTTTC. It is translated as CASSLTGGTGANVLTF.

V gene TRBV15 combines with J gene TRBJ2-7; D perhaps matches TRBD1 (5 bases). The CDR3 is 15 residues long. Per the germline V gene, CDR1 is LNHNV and CDR2 is YYDKDF (reference sequence). V shed 3 bases and J shed 2 bases, with 14 bases lying between them. In DNA form, the CDR3 reads TGTGCCACCAGCAGCCTTCAGGGTGCGGCCTACGAGCAGTACTTC. It is translated as CATSSLQGAAYEQYF.

This chain uses TRBV7-8 with TRBJ1-5, with D perhaps TRBD1 (5 bases). Germline V gene lookup returns CDR1 SGHVS and CDR2 FQNEAQ. The CDR3 contains 16 residues. The V gene lost 5 bases and the J gene lost 7 bases, with 21 bases spanning the gap. The CDR3 nucleotides read TGTGCCAGCAGCCGGGGGACTGTCGATAGCGACCAGCCCCAGCATTTT. This translates into CASSRGTVDSDQPQHF.

The chain combines TRBV6-5 with TRBJ1-4; tentatively, D is TRBD1 (5 bases). CDR1 MNHEY and CDR2 SVGAGI come from the germline V gene. CDR3 size: 15 residues. V was pared by 6 bases and J by 6 bases, with 17 bases between. In DNA, the CDR3 is TGTGCCAGCAGGACCTGGGGCAGAGGCCATGAAAAACTGTTTTTT. Its protein product is CASRTWGRGHEKLFF.

The rearrangement links TRBV11-3 to TRBJ2-7; D is perhaps TRBD1 (5 bases). This CDR3 has 15 residues. The germline CDR1 and CDR2 sequences are SGHNT and YENEEA. V dropped 5 bases and J dropped 1 base, with 15 bases sitting between them. CDR3 region: CASSPGQGRSYEQYF. Here the CDR3 DNA reads TGTGCCAGCAGCCCTGGCCAGGGCAGATCCTACGAGCAGTACTTC.

V and J are TRBV19 and TRBJ2-7; 8 positions agree with TRBD1. In germline, CDR1 is LNHDA, CDR2 SQIVND (reference sequence). The CDR3 is 15 residues long. After removal of 5 bases from V and 0 bases from J, the junction contained 6 bases not matched to a gene. The CDR3 DNA follows: TGTGCCAGTAGTCACTCAGGGGGCCGCTCCTACGAGCAGTACTTC. This sequence encodes CASSHSGGRSYEQYF.

This chain joins TRBV18 and TRBJ1-3, with TRBD1 matching over 7 bases. The CDR3 runs to 22 residues. J was trimmed by 0 bases and V by 2 bases; bases with no gene match: 22. Germline V lookup: CDR1 KGHSH, CDR2 LQKENI. The CDR3 coding sequence is TGTGCCAGCTCACCATACGCCAACAGGTCCCCAGACAGGGCCATCTCTGGAAACACCATATATTTT. Its protein product is CASSPYANRSPDRAISGNTIYF.

The chain uses TRBV19 and TRBJ2-7, with TRBD2 as a possible D gene (6 bases). This CDR3 contains 14 residues. Germline V CDR1 and CDR2: LNHDA, SQIVND (reference sequence). Trimming pared 5 bases from V and 2 bases from J, leaving 13 bases between. CDR3 region: CASSHWGETYEQYF. The CDR3 DNA is TGTGCCAGTAGTCACTGGGGGGAGACCTACGAGCAGTACTTC. The variable domain in full, completed from reference TRBV19 and TRBJ2-7, reads DGGITQSPKYLFRKEGQNVTLSCEQNLNHDAMYWYRQDPGQGLRLIYYSQIVNDFQKGDIAEGYSVSREKKESFPLTVTSAQKNPTAFYLCASSHWGETYEQYFGPGTRLTVT.

V usage is TRBV19 and J usage is TRBJ2-2; D uncertain. Germline V gene data show CDR1 as LNHDA and CDR2 as SQIVND (reference sequence). The CDR3 contains 13 residues. V lost 5 bases and J lost 0, with 4 bases in between. The CDR3 region has the DNA TGTGCCAGTAGTCAGACGAACACCGGGGAGCTGTTTTTT. Amino acid sequence: CASSQTNTGELFF.

The rearrangement uses TRBV5-1 and TRBJ2-7; 8 bases are shared with TRBD1. CDR1 and CDR2 (germline): SGHRS, YFSETQ. V was clipped by 5 bases and J by 5 bases; unmatched bases: 12. This CDR3 is built from 15 residues. CDR3 bases: TGCGCCAGCAGATTTGGAGGGACAGGAGGAAACGAGCAGTACTTC. It yields the protein CASRFGGTGGNEQYF.

V gene TRBV6-1 combines with J gene TRBJ1-5; TRBD1 aligns across 8 bases. The V gene end was trimmed by 1 base and the J gene end by 3 bases; junction bases not matched to a gene: 11. CDR3 size: 18 residues. Germline V gene data show CDR1 as MNHNS and CDR2 as SASEGT. CDR3 in amino acids: CASSEGQGALTANQPQHF. The CDR3 nucleotides are TGTGCCAGCAGTGAAGGCCAGGGGGCTTTAACGGCCAATCAGCCCCAGCATTTT.

This chain uses TRBV11-2 with TRBJ1-2, with D perhaps TRBD1 (6 bases). Germline lookup yields CDR1 SGHAT and CDR2 FQNNGV. This CDR3 region has 15 residues. The V end lost 5 bases, the J end lost 8 bases, and 21 bases lay between the germline ends. CDR3 in amino acids: CASSPFEGRGHGYTF. The CDR3 nucleotides read TGTGCCAGCAGCCCGTTCGAGGGCAGGGGACACGGCTACACCTTC.

J is TRBJ2-2 and V is TRBV28; D unclear. The CDR3 totals 16 residues. Trimming took off 2 bases at V and 0 bases at J, with 10 bases between the two ends. The germline gives CDR1 MDHEN, CDR2 SYDVKM. In DNA form, the CDR3 reads TGTGCCAGCAGTTTAGAGGTCAGCGCGAACACCGGGGAGCTGTTTTTT. This codes for CASSLEVSANTGELFF.

V is TRBV28 and J is TRBJ1-4, with a weak D call TRBD1 (6 bases). The CDR3 extends over 14 amino acids. Trimming removed 2 bases from V and 5 bases from J, with 9 bases in between. Germline V gene data show CDR1 as MDHEN and CDR2 as SYDVKM. The CDR3 coding sequence is TGTGCCAGCAGTTTAGGGACACCGAATGAAAAACTGTTTTTT. It is translated as CASSLGTPNEKLFF.

This clone has a single count. This chain links TRBV7-3 with TRBJ2-2; D remains ambiguous. Germline V gene lookup returns CDR1 SGHTA and CDR2 FQGTGA. Trimming took 5 bases from V and 5 from J, leaving 6 bases between them. The CDR3 extends over 12 amino acids. CDR3 residues: CASSHQTGELFF. DNA of the CDR3: TGTGCCAGCAGCCACCAGACCGGGGAGCTGTTTTTT. Full variable domain (missing parts from reference TRBV7-3 and TRBJ2-2): GAGVSQTPSNKVTEKGKYVELRCDPISGHTALYWYRQSLGQGPEFLIYFQGTGAADDSGLPNDRFFAVRPEGSVSTLKIQRTERGDSAVYLCASSHQTGELFFGEGSRLTVL.

This clone was observed once. The chain has TRBV9 and TRBJ2-5; 7 nucleotides agree with TRBD2. Germline assignment: CDR1 SGDLS and CDR2 YYNGEE. This CDR3 spans 16 amino acids. The V and J ends lost 1 base and 2 bases, in that order; junction bases with no gene match: 8. The CDR3 is CASSVPASGNQETQYF. The CDR3, as DNA: TGTGCCAGCAGCGTACCGGCTAGCGGAAATCAAGAGACCCAGTACTTC. The full variable domain, in which reference TRBV9 and TRBJ2-5 provide the parts outside the CDR3, is DSGVTQTPKHLITATGQRVTLRCSPRSGDLSVYWYQQSLDQGLQFLIQYYNGEERAKGNILERFSAQQFPDLHSELNLSSLELGDSALYFCASSVPASGNQETQYFGPGTRLLVL.

The chain recombines TRBV12-5 with TRBJ2-5; 10 bases fit TRBD2. In germline, CDR1 is LGHNT, CDR2 FRNRAP. The V gene end was trimmed by 6 bases and the J gene end by 2 bases; junction bases not matched to a gene: 6. The CDR3 runs to 15 residues. CDR3 nucleotide sequence: TGTGCTAGTGGGAGTCCGACTAGCGGGCAAGAGACCCAGTACTTC. This codes for CASGSPTSGQETQYF.

V and J are TRBV5-5 and TRBJ2-7; tentative D call: TRBD1 (5 bases). Germline CDR1 and CDR2: SGHKS and YYEKEE (reference sequence). This CDR3 comprises 15 residues. Trimming left V 3 bases short and J 4 bases short, with 17 bases between. CDR3 coding DNA: TGTGCCAGCAGCTCTTTAAAGGACACCATTTACGAGCAGTACTTC. Translation: CASSSLKDTIYEQYF.

This chain uses TRBV6-5 with TRBJ1-6; 7 bases map to TRBD1. CDR1 and CDR2 (germline): MNHEY, SVGAGI. CDR3 length: 16 residues. Unmatched junction bases numbered 15, after V lost 6 bases and J lost 10 bases. CDR3 sequence (DNA): TGTGCCAGCAGCTACCAGACAGGGAGAAAAGGGTCACCCCTCCACTTT. Amino acid sequence: CASSYQTGRKGSPLHF.

Only one count was recorded for this clone. The CDR3 is CASRGTGGLSQYF. Written as DNA, the CDR3 is TGCGCCAGCAGAGGGACAGGGGGCCTTTCGCAGTATTTT. V is TRBV5-1 and J is TRBJ2-3; 12 bases align to TRBD1. The CDR3 covers 13 residues. Per the germline V gene, CDR1 is SGHRS and CDR2 is YFSETQ. J gave up 10 bases and V 5 bases, and 5 bases lay outside the gene matches.

This clone was picked up one time. This sequence joins TRBV29-1 and TRBJ2-6, with D unclear. Germline loops: CDR1 SQVTM, CDR2 ANQGSEA. Trimming took 7 bases from V and 2 from J, leaving 6 bases between them. This CDR3 has 12 amino acids. This CDR3 reads CSAETGANVLTF. The DNA for the CDR3 is TGCAGCGCGGAGACTGGGGCCAACGTCCTGACTTTC. The full variable domain, in which reference TRBV29-1 and TRBJ2-6 provide the parts outside the CDR3, is SAVISQKPSRDICQRGTSLTIQCQVDSQVTMMFWYRQQPGQSLTLIATANQGSEATYESGFVIDKFPISRPNLTFSTLTVSNMSPEDSSIYLCSAETGANVLTFGAGSRLTVL.

The chain has TRBV4-2 and TRBJ2-2; perhaps TRBD2 as D (7 bases). The CDR3 is 16 amino acids. V lost 4 bases and J 3 bases, leaving 15 bases between the germline ends. The germline V gene encodes CDR1 LGHNA and CDR2 YNFKEQ. The CDR3 region is CASSPWVGGDTGELFF. For the CDR3, the DNA is TGTGCCAGCAGCCCCTGGGTAGGGGGGGACACCGGGGAGCTGTTTTTT.

This chain connects TRBV2 to TRBJ1-5; TRBD1 is a possible D gene (5 bases). V lost 6 bases and J 7 bases, leaving 19 bases between the germline ends. Germline CDR1 reads SNHLY; CDR2 reads FYNNEI. This CDR3 spans 15 amino acids. The CDR3 region is CASSDSPGILQPQHF. DNA for the CDR3: TGTGCCAGCAGCGACTCCCCAGGGATATTACAGCCCCAGCATTTT.

The chain uses TRBV2 and TRBJ2-2; 8 bases are a match to TRBD2. CDR1 is SNHLY and CDR2 is FYNNEI in the germline V gene. There are 16 residues in the CDR3. Germline trimming cut 7 bases from V and 1 base from J; bases unmatched to any gene: 8. Here the CDR3 DNA reads TGTGCCAGCACCGGGGGGGGGTCCTTGAACACCGGGGAGCTGTTTTTT. It specifies CASTGGGSLNTGELFF.

This sequence joins TRBV18 and TRBJ2-7, with no clear D. The germline V and J ends were trimmed by 1 base and 7 bases, with 14 bases remaining between them. From germline, CDR1 is KGHSH and CDR2 LQKENI. This CDR3 has 14 residues. CDR3 region: CASSPQETGGEQYF. The CDR3, as DNA: TGTGCCAGCTCACCACAGGAAACGGGTGGTGAGCAGTACTTC.

The rearrangement uses TRBV5-1 and TRBJ2-3; D possibly corresponds to TRBD2 (6 bases). The CDR3 length is 15 residues. Germline V lookup: CDR1 SGHRS, CDR2 YFSETQ. The germline V and J ends were trimmed by 1 base and 1 base, with 10 bases remaining between them. CDR3 in DNA: TGCGCCAGCAGCTTGAGGGCTAGCGGCACAGATACGCAGTATTTT. This gives the protein CASSLRASGTDTQYF.

This clone was seen a single time. This chain links TRBV4-2 with TRBJ2-2; 8 bases align to TRBD1. The V gene end was trimmed by 1 base and the J gene end by 5 bases; junction bases not matched to a gene: 0. Germline lookup yields CDR1 LGHNA and CDR2 YNFKEQ. The CDR3 has 14 amino acids. CDR3 in amino acids: CASSQGTGTGELFF. The CDR3 DNA reads TGTGCCAGCAGCCAAGGGACAGGGACCGGGGAGCTGTTTTTT.

The V call is TRBV7-3, the J call TRBJ2-1; weak D call: TRBD2 (6 bases). Germline V gene data show CDR1 as SGHTA and CDR2 as FQGTGA. V was trimmed by 5 bases and J by 0 bases, leaving 17 bases between them. CDR3 size: 17 residues. The CDR3 DNA reads as TGTGCCAGCAGCGGGTCGCGAACCGGGGGCTCCTACAATGAGCAGTTCTTC. Its protein is CASSGSRTGGSYNEQFF.

This chain joins TRBV29-1 and TRBJ1-1; 8 positions match TRBD1. The CDR3 contains 12 residues. Germline V lookup: CDR1 SQVTM, CDR2 ANQGSEA. V lost 8 bases to trimming and J lost 4 bases; unmatched junction nucleotides: 6. CDR3 DNA: TGCAGCTACCGGACAGGGAGCACTGAAGCTTTCTTT. Its translation is CSYRTGSTEAFF. The full variable domain, in which reference TRBV29-1 and TRBJ1-1 provide the parts outside the CDR3, is SAVISQKPSRDICQRGTSLTIQCQVDSQVTMMFWYRQQPGQSLTLIATANQGSEATYESGFVIDKFPISRPNLTFSTLTVSNMSPEDSSIYLCSYRTGSTEAFFGQGTRLTVV.

Only one count was recorded for this clone. V is TRBV5-1 and J is TRBJ1-1; D is unresolved. Germline CDR1 is SGHRS and CDR2 is YFSETQ. Trimming left V 4 bases short and J 1 base short, with 20 bases between. The CDR3 contains 17 residues. As DNA, the CDR3 is TGCGCCAGCAGCCATACCCGGGAGACCGGGGAGAACACTGAAGCTTTCTTT. Protein product: CASSHTRETGENTEAFF.